A selection of T cell receptor beta chains follows, all from one sample in a study of shared clonotypes between healthy human individuals. The assay was immunoSEQ multiplex PCR, and TCRdb's table has in-frame clones only and misses some. The sample has a few million clones, approximately 92% seen once; the top ten hold over 0.12%. Specimen: naive CD4+ T cells sorted from blood. The receptors shown here come from a young man in good health. The CDR3 runs from the conserved cysteine through the conserved F or W. The D gene is left open where the match is weak. Clone size appears in some rows only: once, few, many, or a class for an expanded clone.

j_gene: TRBJ2-1; abundance: once; d_gene: -; v_gene: TRBV7-2; CDR3aa: CASSLAEGGGSYNEQFF; CDR3nt: TGTGCCAGCAGCTTAGCGGAAGGAGGAGGGTCCTACAATGAGCAGTTCTTC
j_gene: TRBJ1-2; abundance: once; d_gene: -; v_gene: TRBV7-3; CDR3aa: CASSLKGGRGYTF; CDR3nt: TGTGCCAGCAGCCTGAAGGGAGGACGTGGCTACACCTTC
j_gene: TRBJ2-4; abundance: -; d_gene: TRBD1; v_gene: TRBV4-3; CDR3aa: CASSQVGTGTIQYF; CDR3nt: TGCGCCAGCAGCCAAGTGGGGACAGGGACCATTCAGTACTTC
j_gene: TRBJ2-2; abundance: -; d_gene: -; v_gene: TRBV7-6; CDR3aa: CASSLETNPSLGELFF; CDR3nt: TGTGCCAGCAGCTTGGAGACAAACCCATCTCTTGGGGAGCTGTTTTTT
j_gene: TRBJ1-6; abundance: -; d_gene: TRBD1; v_gene: TRBV5-1; CDR3aa: CASSSGTVYNSPLHF; CDR3nt: TGCGCCAGCAGCTCAGGGACAGTCTATAATTCACCCCTCCACTTT
j_gene: TRBJ2-4; abundance: -; d_gene: -; v_gene: TRBV19; CDR3aa: CASSVTAAKNIQYF; CDR3nt: TGTGCCAGTAGCGTGACAGCAGCCAAAAACATTCAGTACTTC
j_gene: TRBJ1-5; abundance: -; d_gene: TRBD1; v_gene: TRBV5-5; CDR3aa: CASSLGTGEGQPQHF; CDR3nt: TGTGCCAGCAGCCTGGGGACAGGGGAAGGGCAGCCCCAGCATTTT
j_gene: TRBJ1-2; abundance: -; d_gene: TRBD1; v_gene: TRBV5-4; CDR3aa: CASSPGQGGSLFYGYTF; CDR3nt: TGTGCCAGCAGCCCGGGACAGGGGGGGTCCCTCTTCTATGGCTACACCTTC
j_gene: TRBJ2-1; abundance: once; d_gene: TRBD2; v_gene: TRBV6-5; CDR3aa: CASSYSTSGIYNEQFF; CDR3nt: TGTGCCAGCAGTTACTCGACTAGCGGGATTTACAATGAGCAGTTCTTC
j_gene: TRBJ1-3; abundance: few; d_gene: -; v_gene: TRBV18; CDR3aa: CASSTDSSGNTIYF; CDR3nt: TGTGCCAGCTCAACGGACAGCTCTGGAAACACCATATATTTT
j_gene: TRBJ1-6; abundance: few; d_gene: -; v_gene: TRBV19; CDR3aa: CASSNREKSPLHF; CDR3nt: TGTGCCAGTAGTAACAGGGAGAAGTCACCCCTCCACTTT
j_gene: TRBJ1-3; abundance: once; d_gene: -; v_gene: TRBV9; CDR3aa: CASSVAGTLSGNTIYF; CDR3nt: TGTGCCAGCAGCGTGGCCGGGACCCTCTCTGGAAACACCATATATTTT
j_gene: TRBJ1-1; abundance: -; d_gene: -; v_gene: TRBV25-1; CDR3aa: CASSEFLVSEAFF; CDR3nt: TGTGCCAGCAGTGAATTCTTGGTATCTGAAGCTTTCTTT
j_gene: TRBJ2-5; abundance: -; d_gene: TRBD2; v_gene: TRBV6-1; CDR3aa: CASSLLAGGRETQYF; CDR3nt: TGTGCCAGCAGCCTACTAGCGGGGGGGCGTGAGACCCAGTACTTC
j_gene: TRBJ2-5; abundance: -; d_gene: -; v_gene: TRBV5-1; CDR3aa: CASSLMTEQETQYF; CDR3nt: TGCGCCAGCAGCTTGATGACTGAACAAGAGACCCAGTACTTC
j_gene: TRBJ1-2; abundance: -; d_gene: -; v_gene: TRBV5-1; CDR3aa: CASSLGQPHYGYTF; CDR3nt: TGCGCCAGCAGCTTGGGACAGCCACACTATGGCTACACCTTC
j_gene: TRBJ1-3; abundance: -; d_gene: -; v_gene: TRBV25-1; CDR3aa: CASSGGANSGNTIYF; CDR3nt: TGTGCCAGCAGTGGGGGGGCCAACTCTGGAAACACCATATATTTT
j_gene: TRBJ2-5; abundance: -; d_gene: -; v_gene: TRBV5-1; CDR3aa: CASSLQGTQYF; CDR3nt: TGCGCCAGCAGCCTTCAGGGGACCCAGTACTTC
j_gene: TRBJ2-7; abundance: -; d_gene: TRBD1; v_gene: TRBV10-3; CDR3aa: CAISERQGAPYEQYF; CDR3nt: TGTGCCATCAGTGAGCGACAGGGGGCCCCCTACGAGCAGTACTTC
j_gene: TRBJ1-5; abundance: -; d_gene: -; v_gene: TRBV28; CDR3aa: CASSLEGSGRNQPQHF; CDR3nt: TGTGCCAGCAGTTTAGAGGGAAGCGGCCGCAATCAGCCCCAGCATTTT
j_gene: TRBJ1-1; abundance: -; d_gene: -; v_gene: TRBV29-1; CDR3aa: CSVLSGVTEAFF; CDR3nt: TGCAGCGTCCTATCGGGGGTGACTGAAGCTTTCTTT
j_gene: TRBJ1-2; abundance: -; d_gene: -; v_gene: TRBV19; CDR3aa: CASSWASKGPNYGYTF; CDR3nt: TGTGCCAGTAGTTGGGCTTCCAAGGGGCCTAACTATGGCTACACCTTC
j_gene: TRBJ1-2; abundance: -; d_gene: -; v_gene: TRBV5-1; CDR3aa: CASSSSGGLYGYTF; CDR3nt: TGCGCCAGCAGCTCCTCTGGGGGGCTCTATGGCTACACCTTC
j_gene: TRBJ2-5; abundance: -; d_gene: TRBD2; v_gene: TRBV30; CDR3aa: CAWSFGGFQETQYF; CDR3nt: TGTGCCTGGAGTTTCGGGGGGTTCCAAGAGACCCAGTACTTC
j_gene: TRBJ1-6; abundance: -; d_gene: -; v_gene: TRBV5-5; CDR3aa: CASTWGESSYNSPLHF; CDR3nt: TGTGCCAGCACCTGGGGGGAGAGCTCCTATAATTCACCCCTCCACTTT
j_gene: TRBJ1-2; abundance: few; d_gene: -; v_gene: TRBV28; CDR3aa: CASRRGGGGYTF; CDR3nt: TGTGCCAGCCGCCGAGGGGGAGGAGGCTACACCTTC
j_gene: TRBJ1-1; abundance: few; d_gene: -; v_gene: TRBV9; CDR3aa: CASSVVPVNTEAFF; CDR3nt: TGTGCCAGCAGCGTAGTCCCAGTGAACACTGAAGCTTTCTTT
j_gene: TRBJ2-1; abundance: -; d_gene: -; v_gene: TRBV27; CDR3aa: CASSLGVRTYEQFF; CDR3nt: TGTGCCAGCAGTTTAGGAGTGAGGACTTATGAGCAGTTCTTC
j_gene: TRBJ2-7; abundance: once; d_gene: TRBD1; v_gene: TRBV12-5; CDR3aa: CASGLSQGATPYEQYF; CDR3nt: TGTGCTAGTGGTTTGTCTCAGGGGGCAACCCCCTACGAGCAGTACTTC
j_gene: TRBJ2-2; abundance: few; d_gene: TRBD1; v_gene: TRBV15; CDR3aa: CATSRSATGTNTGELFF; CDR3nt: TGTGCCACCAGCAGAAGCGCGACAGGGACGAACACCGGGGAGCTGTTTTTT
j_gene: TRBJ1-2; abundance: -; d_gene: -; v_gene: TRBV5-4; CDR3aa: CASSGGLHGREGYTF; CDR3nt: TGTGCCAGCAGCGGTGGGTTACACGGTCGGGAAGGCTACACCTTC
j_gene: TRBJ1-1; abundance: few; d_gene: TRBD1; v_gene: TRBV5-6; CDR3aa: CASRKGQRDMNTEAFF; CDR3nt: TGTGCCAGCAGAAAGGGACAGCGAGACATGAACACTGAAGCTTTCTTT
j_gene: TRBJ2-5; abundance: -; d_gene: TRBD1; v_gene: TRBV6-1; CDR3aa: CASSVNRGLETQYF; CDR3nt: TGTGCCAGCAGTGTTAACAGGGGGTTAGAGACCCAGTACTTC
j_gene: TRBJ2-1; abundance: -; d_gene: TRBD2; v_gene: TRBV29-1; CDR3aa: CSVEPSPLAGGRGLYNEQFF; CDR3nt: TGCAGCGTTGAGCCTTCCCCTCTAGCGGGAGGGCGGGGACTGTACAATGAGCAGTTCTTC
j_gene: TRBJ2-2; abundance: -; d_gene: TRBD1; v_gene: TRBV7-8; CDR3aa: CASSSPDRGRSLYYTGELFF; CDR3nt: TGTGCCAGCAGCTCTCCGGACAGGGGGCGATCTCTCTATTACACCGGGGAGCTGTTTTTT
j_gene: TRBJ2-2; abundance: -; d_gene: -; v_gene: TRBV7-9; CDR3aa: CASSWALTGTGELFF; CDR3nt: TGTGCCAGCAGCTGGGCCTTAACAGGCACCGGGGAGCTGTTTTTT
j_gene: TRBJ2-1; abundance: -; d_gene: -; v_gene: TRBV7-2; CDR3aa: CASSYARSSYNEQFF; CDR3nt: TGTGCCAGCAGTTACGCCCGGAGCTCCTACAATGAGCAGTTCTTC
j_gene: TRBJ1-3; abundance: -; d_gene: TRBD1; v_gene: TRBV7-2; CDR3aa: CASSRVGAGGLDTIYF; CDR3nt: TGTGCCAGCAGCCGCGTGGGCGCAGGGGGCTTGGACACCATATATTTT
j_gene: TRBJ1-3; abundance: -; d_gene: -; v_gene: TRBV9; CDR3aa: CASSVHKKGAGNTIYF; CDR3nt: TGTGCCAGCAGCGTACACAAGAAGGGGGCTGGAAACACCATATATTTT
j_gene: TRBJ2-5; abundance: -; d_gene: TRBD2; v_gene: TRBV19; CDR3aa: CASSRYPGGGETQYF; CDR3nt: TGTGCCAGTAGTAGATACCCGGGAGGTGGAGAGACCCAGTACTTC
j_gene: TRBJ2-5; abundance: -; d_gene: TRBD2; v_gene: TRBV5-1; CDR3aa: CASSVIAGGEAETQYF; CDR3nt: TGCGCCAGCAGCGTCATAGCGGGGGGCGAGGCAGAGACCCAGTACTTC
j_gene: TRBJ1-2; abundance: -; d_gene: -; v_gene: TRBV5-1; CDR3aa: CASSPGAGYGYTF; CDR3nt: TGCGCCAGCTCACCGGGGGCGGGCTATGGCTACACCTTC
j_gene: TRBJ2-3; abundance: -; d_gene: -; v_gene: TRBV5-4; CDR3aa: CASSRGGVGTDTQYF; CDR3nt: TGTGCCAGCAGCCGAGGGGGAGTTGGCACAGATACGCAGTATTTT
j_gene: TRBJ2-7; abundance: -; d_gene: -; v_gene: TRBV7-2; CDR3aa: CASSLVAGSYEQYF; CDR3nt: TGTGCCAGCAGCTTAGTTGCAGGATCTTACGAGCAGTACTTC
j_gene: TRBJ2-7; abundance: -; d_gene: -; v_gene: TRBV28; CDR3aa: CASSLISGRTPYEQYF; CDR3nt: TGTGCCAGCAGTTTAATTTCCGGACGTACGCCCTACGAGCAGTACTTC
j_gene: TRBJ2-7; abundance: -; d_gene: -; v_gene: TRBV7-9; CDR3aa: CASSLGQGPSYEQYF; CDR3nt: TGTGCCAGCAGCTTAGGGCAGGGGCCTTCCTACGAGCAGTACTTC
j_gene: TRBJ2-7; abundance: -; d_gene: -; v_gene: TRBV29-1; CDR3aa: CSVRPGPDEQYF; CDR3nt: TGCAGCGTCCGGCCAGGCCCTGACGAGCAGTACTTC
j_gene: TRBJ1-1; abundance: -; d_gene: -; v_gene: TRBV10-3; CDR3aa: CAISESGGGNTEAFF; CDR3nt: TGTGCCATCAGTGAGTCAGGGGGGGGAAACACTGAAGCTTTCTTT
j_gene: TRBJ2-3; abundance: -; d_gene: -; v_gene: TRBV21-1; CDR3aa: CASSGPSGGTDTQYF; CDR3nt: TGTGCCAGCAGCGGTCCTAGCGGGGGCACAGATACGCAGTATTTT
j_gene: TRBJ1-2; abundance: -; d_gene: TRBD1; v_gene: TRBV6-5; CDR3aa: CASSYQTGTVYGYTF; CDR3nt: TGTGCCAGCAGTTACCAGACCGGGACAGTCTATGGCTACACCTTC
j_gene: TRBJ2-6; abundance: -; d_gene: -; v_gene: TRBV6-1; CDR3aa: CASSGNVRAAGANVLTF; CDR3nt: TGTGCCAGCAGTGGTAATGTCAGGGCAGCCGGGGCCAACGTCCTGACTTTC
j_gene: TRBJ1-2; abundance: -; d_gene: -; v_gene: TRBV25-1; CDR3aa: CASSELTGYGYTF; CDR3nt: TGTGCCAGCAGTGAATTGACAGGCTATGGCTACACCTTC
j_gene: TRBJ2-3; abundance: -; d_gene: TRBD2; v_gene: TRBV18; CDR3aa: CASSGGLAGAGDTQYF; CDR3nt: TGTGCCAGCTCCGGGGGTCTAGCGGGAGCTGGAGATACGCAGTATTTT
j_gene: TRBJ1-3; abundance: -; d_gene: -; v_gene: TRBV6-5; CDR3aa: CASSYSQGTSGNTIYF; CDR3nt: TGTGCCAGCAGTTACTCTCAGGGCACCTCTGGAAACACCATATATTTT
j_gene: TRBJ1-5; abundance: -; d_gene: -; v_gene: TRBV2; CDR3aa: CASSEEGFGNQPQHF; CDR3nt: TGTGCCAGCAGTGAAGAAGGCTTCGGAAATCAGCCCCAGCATTTT
j_gene: TRBJ2-1; abundance: -; d_gene: -; v_gene: TRBV6-1; CDR3aa: CASIRVGARDNEQFF; CDR3nt: TGTGCCAGCATCCGCGTGGGGGCGCGGGACAATGAGCAGTTCTTC
j_gene: TRBJ2-7; abundance: -; d_gene: TRBD2; v_gene: TRBV4-1; CDR3aa: CASSRLFTSGLSYEQYF; CDR3nt: TGCGCCAGCAGCCGACTATTCACTAGCGGGCTCTCCTACGAGCAGTACTTC
j_gene: TRBJ2-3; abundance: -; d_gene: TRBD2; v_gene: TRBV28; CDR3aa: CASSLSAGGLDTQYF; CDR3nt: TGTGCCAGCAGTTTATCGGCGGGGGGGCTTGATACGCAGTATTTT